Following are 20 T cell receptor beta chains from one sample sequenced in a study of molecular identifiers for immune sequencing clone quantification. A single record per CDR3 protein comes from TCRdb applying MiXCR to the PCR reads. This table has about 640,000 distinct CDR3 sequences, about 20% appearing once. Specimen: naive CD8+ T cells from blood, with Jurkat cell RNA spiked in. As to subset: FACS-sorted CD8+CD4-CCR7+CD45RA+ naive T cells. The origin of the receptors is a human donor in good health. Some libraries in this study had Jurkat cell RNA spiked in.

This clonotype was seen more than once but under ten times. V usage is TRBV6-6 and J usage is TRBJ2-1, with 8 positions matching TRBD2. With 5 bases clipped from V and 2 bases from J, the junction kept 23 bases outside the gene matches. CDR3 length equals 21 residues. CDR1 MNHNY and CDR2 SVGAGI come from the germline V gene (reference sequence). CDR3 DNA sequence: TGTGCCAGCAGTCACGACCCCCTTGAGAGAACCGGGACTAGAACCTACAATGAGCAGTTCTTC. Its protein product is CASSHDPLERTGTRTYNEQFF.

V is TRBV11-3 and J is TRBJ2-7; perhaps TRBD1 as D (6 bases). This CDR3 spans 16 amino acids. V lost 4 bases to trimming and J lost 3 bases, with 19 bases between them. Per the germline V gene, CDR1 is SGHNT and CDR2 is YENEEA. In DNA form, the CDR3 reads TGTGCCAGCAGCTCCCGTCCCGGGACACAGCTCTACGAGCAGTACTTC. Protein: CASSSRPGTQLYEQYF.

This clonotype was picked up many times. The chain couples TRBV7-9 to TRBJ2-5; D remains ambiguous. This CDR3 spans 13 amino acids. The germline V gene encodes CDR1 SEHNR and CDR2 FQNEAQ (reference sequence). Trimming removed 5 bases at V and 3 bases at J, with 10 bases between. The CDR3 region has the DNA TGTGCCAGCAGCCGCTTCACCGAAGAGACCCAGTACTTC. Protein product: CASSRFTEETQYF.

The chain links TRBV4-2 to TRBJ2-3, with TRBD2 matching over 8 bases. This CDR3 is 17 amino acids long. J gave up 3 bases and V 1 base, and 9 bases lay outside the gene matches. Per germline, CDR1 LGHNA and CDR2 YNFKEQ. CDR3 sequence reads: CASSQGKAGVLTDTQYF. DNA of the CDR3: TGTGCCAGCAGCCAAGGGAAAGCGGGAGTGTTGACAGATACGCAGTATTTT.

This clonotype was seen many times. This chain links TRBV23-1 with TRBJ2-7; TRBD1 might be the D (5 bases). TRBV23-1 is sorted into the ORF group, with uncertain function. With 3 bases removed from V and 5 bases from J, the gap between germline ends came to 14 bases. CDR3 length equals 14 residues. The CDR3 loop reads CASSHPRDRNEQYF. The DNA of the CDR3 is TGCGCCAGCAGTCACCCCAGGGATCGGAACGAGCAGTACTTC.

This chain joins TRBV7-9 and TRBJ2-7, with 7 bases matching TRBD1. This CDR3 region has 14 residues. Germline CDR1 is SEHNR and CDR2 is FQNEAQ (reference sequence). The trim removed 5 bases at V and 6 bases at J, leaving 10 bases unmatched. CDR3 residues: CASSDSGQFFEQYF. The CDR3 region has the DNA TGTGCCAGCAGCGATTCGGGACAGTTTTTCGAGCAGTACTTC.

Of note for this clonotype: A much larger clone sits a single nucleotide away, making a read error possible. The rearrangement uses TRBV7-9 and TRBJ2-4; the match to TRBD1 covers 7 bases. Germline V gives CDR1 SEHNR, CDR2 FQNEAQ (reference sequence). V gave up 1 base and J gave up 9 bases; unmatched junction bases: 9. The CDR3 extends over 15 amino acids. The CDR3 DNA is TGTGCCAGCAGCTTAGGGAAAGGGGGCGGCGGCATTCAGTACTTC. This encodes CASSLGKGGGGIQYF.

In its sample, this clonotype was seen once. One end of the junction is discordant with germline, which a read error may explain. The chain uses TRBV4-1 and TRBJ1-1; TRBD1 is a possible D gene (5 bases). The CDR3 has 14 residues. CDR1 MGHRA and CDR2 YSYEKL come from the germline V gene. CDR3 in amino acids: CASSQDPPGTEVFF. CDR3 nucleotides: TGCGCCAGCAGCCAAGACCCCCCGGGGACTGAAGTTTTCTTT.

This clonotype was observed many times. The chain joins TRBV7-9 to TRBJ2-7; 10 nucleotides line up with TRBD1. The J segment lost 6 bases and the V segment lost 5 bases, leaving 10 bases of the junction unmatched. Germline-derived CDR1 and CDR2 are SEHNR and FQNEAQ (reference sequence). The CDR3 consists of 15 residues. The CDR3 spells CASSPRLTGGSEQYF. CDR3 nucleotides: TGTGCCAGCAGCCCCAGGTTGACAGGGGGCTCCGAGCAGTACTTC.

The rearrangement links TRBV6-5 to TRBJ2-5, with 11 nucleotides matching TRBD2. Losses at the gene ends were 6 bases for V and 3 bases for J; bases not matched to a gene: 6. The CDR3 spans 15 residues. CDR1 MNHEY and CDR2 SVGAGI come from the germline V gene. The CDR3, as DNA: TGTGCCAGCAGCGAAACTAGCGGGAGAAAAGAGACCCAGTACTTC. It codes for CASSETSGRKETQYF.

This clonotype was recorded many times. This chain links TRBV3-1 with TRBJ2-1; 7 nucleotides match TRBD1. V dropped 3 bases and J dropped 8; count of bases not matched to a gene: 4. CDR3 length equals 13 residues. Germline CDR1 LGHDT, CDR2 YNNKEL (reference sequence). The CDR3 region has the DNA TGTGCCAGCAGCCATTGGACAGGCGATGAGCAGTTCTTC. Protein: CASSHWTGDEQFF.

This clonotype was recorded many times. The chain links TRBV25-1 to TRBJ2-3; D gene uncertain. V lost 6 bases and J 2 bases, leaving 9 bases between the germline ends. CDR1 is MGHDK, CDR2 SYGVNS, per germline. The CDR3 consists of 13 residues. The CDR3 sequence: CASRLSITDTQYF. Here the CDR3 DNA reads TGTGCCAGCAGGTTGAGCATCACAGATACGCAGTATTTT.

This clonotype was found many times. The J gene is TRBJ2-7, the V gene TRBV20-1, with D tentatively TRBD1 (5 bases). V shed 2 bases and J shed 5 bases, with 16 bases lying between them. This CDR3 has 14 residues. Germline V lookup: CDR1 DFQATT, CDR2 SNEGSKA (reference sequence). This CDR3 reads CSARHRQLTHEQYF. Written as DNA, the CDR3 is TGCAGTGCTAGACATCGACAGCTAACTCACGAGCAGTACTTC.

The V call is TRBV9, the J call TRBJ2-7, with 8 bases matching TRBD2. Per the germline V gene, CDR1 is SGDLS and CDR2 is YYNGEE. Germline trimming cut 0 bases from V and 6 bases from J; bases unmatched to any gene: 5. This CDR3 region has 14 residues. CDR3 sequence reads: CASSVGAGGPEQYF. The CDR3 DNA is TGTGCCAGCAGCGTAGGGGCGGGAGGTCCCGAGCAGTACTTC.

This clonotype was seen repeatedly, ten times or more. V is TRBV7-8 and J is TRBJ1-1; D is unclear. The V end was cut by 1 base, the J end by 4 bases, with 10 bases between. CDR1 is SGHVS, CDR2 FQNEAQ, per germline. This CDR3 spans 14 amino acids. In nucleotides, the CDR3 is TGTGCCAGCAGCTTAGGATTTCTGAGCACTGAAGCTTTCTTT. This gives the protein CASSLGFLSTEAFF. Combining the CDR3 with reference TRBV7-8 and TRBJ1-1 gives the whole variable domain GAGVSQSPRYKVAKRGQDVALRCDPISGHVSLFWYQQALGQGPEFLTYFQNEAQLDKSGLPSDRFFAERPEGSVSTLKIQRTQQEDSAVYLCASSLGFLSTEAFFGQGTRLTVV.

This clonotype was detected ten times or more. The gene calls are TRBV4-2 and TRBJ1-5; TRBD1 agrees at 8 bases. The CDR3 is 17 amino acids. The junction had 6 bases not matched to a gene; V was cut back by 0 bases and J by 2 bases. CDR1 is LGHNA and CDR2 is YNFKEQ in the germline V gene. This CDR3 is CASSQEYQGAGNQPQHF. CDR3 in DNA: TGTGCCAGCAGCCAAGAGTACCAGGGGGCTGGCAATCAGCCCCAGCATTTT.

With respect to this clonotype: A much larger clone lies a single base off, so this may be a read error. The missing conserved phenylalanine or tryptophan at the end of this CDR3 makes a read error likely. V is TRBV5-4 and J is TRBJ2-7; 9 nucleotides agree with TRBD1. After removal of 5 bases from V and 0 bases from J, the junction contained 6 bases not matched to a gene. This CDR3 has 15 residues. Per germline, CDR1 SGHNT and CDR2 YYREEE (reference sequence). The CDR3 sequence is CASRTGQGSSYEQYL. The CDR3 DNA follows: TGTGCCAGCAGGACGGGACAGGGTTCCTCCTACGAGCAGTACCTC.

Concerning this clonotype itself: The CDR3 end shows no conserved phenylalanine or tryptophan, and so a read error is likely. The chain employs TRBV27 and TRBJ1-1, with D maybe TRBD1 (5 bases). Trimming removed 5 bases from V and 6 bases from J, with 25 bases in between. Germline V gives CDR1 MNHEY, CDR2 SMNVEV (reference sequence). The CDR3 has 17 amino acids. The CDR3 bases are TGTGCCAGCAGTATCCGGGACCTATCTTCTGGTGGCGCTGAAGCTTTCCTT. Amino acids: CASSIRDLSSGGAEAFL.

This clonotype was counted ten times or more. The chain couples TRBV4-3 to TRBJ2-7; D is possibly TRBD2 (5 bases). The germline V gene has CDR1 LGHNA and CDR2 YSLEER. The CDR3 is 16 residues long. Trimming removed 0 bases from V and 5 bases from J, with 17 bases in between. This CDR3 reads CASSQDPTSPFDEQYF. The CDR3 DNA reads as TGCGCCAGCAGCCAAGATCCCACTAGTCCTTTCGACGAGCAGTACTTC.

A remark on this clonotype: An end of the junction differs from the germline gene, which may be a read error. CDR3 loop: CASGPAADTLYF. CDR3 coding DNA: TGTGCCAGCGGCCCAGCTGCGGATACGCTGTATTTT. The chain joins TRBV7-9 to TRBJ2-3; D not resolved. Germline loops: CDR1 SEHNR, CDR2 FQNEAQ (reference sequence). This CDR3 has 12 amino acids. Together with reference TRBV7-9 and TRBJ2-3, the CDR3 gives the full variable domain: DTGVSQNPRHKITKRGQNVTFRCDPISEHNRLYWYRQTLGQGPEFLTYFQNEAQLEKSRLLSDRFSAERPKGSFSTLEIQRTEQGDSAMYLCASGPAADTLYFGPGTRLTVL.